This T cell receptor (beta chain) was captured by sequencing in a study of human T cells and chemical hapten exposure. Study-level background: Sensitization used 2% DPC on roughly 2 cm by roughly 2 cm upper inner arm skin.

The CDR3 totals 14 residues. With 6 bases removed from V and 2 bases from J, the gap between germline ends came to 14 bases. Germline loops: CDR1 MNHNY, CDR2 SVGAGI (reference sequence). Study-wide points: The study found that DPC sensitization did not change TCRs above 1 in 1000 frequency.

This clonotype was seen ten or more times. What it recognizes is unknown. TCRdb called the RACE reads again in MiXCR, with one record for every CDR3 protein. The sample holds 84,000 or so distinct CDR3 sequences, about a tenth seen once. Described time point: patch test 2, 6 weeks after DPC sensitization. As for treatment: therapeutic diphenylcyclopropenone sensitization with weekly scalp DPC. The rearrangement joins TRBV6-6 to TRBJ2-7, with D possibly being TRBD1 (6 bases). Sequenced material: whole blood, taken in connection with sensitization to the hapten diphenylcyclopropenone (DPC). The sequence was obtained from a woman aged 30 to 39 with alopecia areata. Some clones in this sample may be carry-over from other donors' samples. CDR3 nucleotides: TGTGCCAGCAGCAATCCCGAGGGGGCCTACGAGCAGTACTTC. It is translated as CASSNPEGAYEQYF.